The 31 T cell receptor beta chains given below trace back to one sample, sequenced in a study of shared clonotypes between healthy human individuals. Clones were sequenced by immunoSEQ multiplex PCR, and TCRdb holds only the in-frame ones, with some missing. The sample lists millions of clones, under 95% occurring once. Positively selected for CCR7, the CD45RO-negative cells used as naive CD8 cells excluded terminally differentiated effector memory CD45RA+ cells. Input material: naive CD8+ T cells from PBMCs. These receptors all come from a man younger than 35 in good health. Some clones in this sample may be carry-over from other donors' samples.

The CDR3 region is CASSIGTQNTGELFF. The CDR3 DNA is TGTGCCAGTAGTATAGGGACACAGAACACCGGGGAGCTGTTTTTT. This chain links TRBV19 with TRBJ2-2; a possible D gene is TRBD1 (5 bases). Germline V gives CDR1 LNHDA, CDR2 SQIVND (reference sequence). The CDR3 spans 15 residues. V dropped 1 base and J dropped 1 base, with 7 bases sitting between them.

The V gene is TRBV5-1, the J gene TRBJ2-1; 7 nucleotides line up with TRBD2. J lost 1 base, V lost 6 bases, and 7 bases had no gene match. Germline V CDR1 and CDR2: SGHRS, YFSETQ. The CDR3 contains 15 residues. CDR3 region: CASNLAETSYNEQFF. For the CDR3, the DNA is TGCGCCAGCAACCTAGCGGAGACTTCCTACAATGAGCAGTTCTTC.

J is TRBJ2-1 and V is TRBV7-9, with 7 nucleotides matching TRBD2. Trimming removed 5 bases from V and 6 bases from J; junction bases left unmatched: 4. Germline lookup yields CDR1 SEHNR and CDR2 FQNEAQ (reference sequence). The CDR3 sequence is 13 residues long. Here the CDR3 DNA reads TGTGCCAGCAGCCCTGGGACTACCAATGAGCAGTTCTTC. Translated, it gives CASSPGTTNEQFF.

The chain employs TRBV7-9 and TRBJ2-3; 9 nucleotides align to TRBD2. V lost 0 bases to trimming and J lost 3 bases; unmatched junction nucleotides: 4. This CDR3 contains 16 residues. Germline V gene lookup returns CDR1 SEHNR and CDR2 FQNEAQ (reference sequence). The chain's CDR3 is CASSLALSGRTDTQYF. CDR3 nucleotides: TGTGCCAGCAGCTTAGCGCTGAGCGGGAGGACAGATACGCAGTATTTT.

The gene calls are TRBV9 and TRBJ2-2; 11 bases agree with TRBD1. With 0 bases clipped from V and 2 bases from J, the junction kept 3 bases outside the gene matches. Germline assignment: CDR1 SGDLS and CDR2 YYNGEE. This CDR3 spans 17 amino acids. The CDR3 nucleotides read TGTGCCAGCAGCGTAGCACGGACAGGGGGCAACACCGGGGAGCTGTTTTTT. This sequence encodes CASSVARTGGNTGELFF.

This clone was detected once. This chain uses TRBV6-5 with TRBJ2-7; weak D call: TRBD1 (5 bases). This CDR3 comprises 14 residues. Germline assignment: CDR1 MNHEY and CDR2 SVGAGI. V was shortened by 6 bases and J by 3 bases, with 15 bases between the two germline ends. The CDR3 nucleotides read TGTGCCAGCAGGATGACAGTTACCTTCTACGAGCAGTACTTC. As protein: CASRMTVTFYEQYF.

The V call is TRBV27, the J call TRBJ2-2; 9 bases are a match to TRBD2. CDR1 is MNHEY, CDR2 SMNVEV, per germline (reference sequence). The CDR3 totals 13 residues. Trimming cost V 8 bases and J 4 bases; bases outside gene matches: 2. The CDR3 sequence: CASGGRATGELFF. In DNA form, the CDR3 reads TGTGCCAGCGGCGGGAGGGCCACCGGGGAGCTGTTTTTT.

Concerning this clone itself: Other DNA sequences in the sample encode the same CDR3. The chain carries TRBV29-1 and TRBJ2-1, with 9 bases lining up with TRBD2. V lost 4 bases, J lost 4 bases, and 5 bases stayed unmatched. This CDR3 spans 14 amino acids. Germline CDR1 SQVTM, CDR2 ANQGSEA. The CDR3 DNA reads TGCAGCGTTGCCGGGACTAGCCGGTACAATGAGCAGTTCTTC. This gives the protein CSVAGTSRYNEQFF.

This sequence joins TRBV27 and TRBJ2-1, with a weak D call TRBD2 (6 bases). Looked up from germline, CDR1 is MNHEY and CDR2 is SMNVEV (reference sequence). The V end was cut by 5 bases, the J end by 4 bases, with 12 bases between. The CDR3 covers 14 residues. CDR3 region: CASSPSGAYNEQFF. The CDR3, as DNA: TGTGCCAGCAGTCCTTCGGGAGCATACAATGAGCAGTTCTTC.

The gene calls are TRBV2 and TRBJ2-1, with 8 positions matching TRBD2. The V and J ends lost 3 bases and 15 bases, in that order; junction bases with no gene match: 4. This CDR3 is built from 11 residues. Looked up from germline, CDR1 is SNHLY and CDR2 is FYNNEI. CDR3 bases: TGTGCCAGCAGTGAGGGACTAGAGACGTTCTTC. Amino acid sequence: CASSEGLETFF.

V usage is TRBV27 and J usage is TRBJ2-3, with D possibly TRBD1 on 6 matching bases. CDR1 and CDR2 (germline): MNHEY, SMNVEV (reference sequence). This CDR3 region has 16 residues. Trimming removed 2 bases at V and 0 bases at J, with 12 bases between. Here the CDR3 DNA reads TGTGCCAGCAGTTTAAGGACAGCCCTTAGCACAGATACGCAGTATTTT. Amino acid sequence: CASSLRTALSTDTQYF.

A word on this clone: Other DNA sequences in this specimen translate into the identical CDR3. The chain links TRBV7-9 to TRBJ2-1; D remains unclear. The CDR3 is 15 amino acids. In germline, CDR1 is SEHNR, CDR2 FQNEAQ (reference sequence). Trimming left V 4 bases short and J 0 bases short, with 10 bases between. This CDR3 reads CASSSLESSYNEQFF. In DNA form, the CDR3 reads TGTGCCAGCAGCTCTCTAGAAAGCTCCTACAATGAGCAGTTCTTC.

The V call is TRBV7-9, the J call TRBJ1-1; possibly TRBD1 for D (5 bases). Germline V gene lookup returns CDR1 SEHNR and CDR2 FQNEAQ (reference sequence). This CDR3 is built from 15 residues. The V and J ends lost 3 bases and 0 bases respectively, with 11 bases between them. This chain's CDR3 is CASSFPEQVNTEAFF. CDR3 nucleotides: TGTGCCAGCAGCTTTCCCGAACAGGTGAACACTGAAGCTTTCTTT.

This rearrangement joins TRBV27 to TRBJ2-5; possibly TRBD2 for D (5 bases). CDR1 and CDR2 from the germline V gene are MNHEY and SMNVEV (reference sequence). This CDR3 has 15 residues. Trimming shortened V by 4 bases and J by 0 bases, and 12 bases separated the two germline ends. The CDR3 DNA follows: TGTGCCAGCAGTTACGGGGTGGGGTACCAAGAGACCCAGTACTTC. Its protein product is CASSYGVGYQETQYF.

This clone is a singleton in its sample. The chain has TRBV5-1 and TRBJ1-5, with TRBD1 matching over 9 bases. Germline assignment: CDR1 SGHRS and CDR2 YFSETQ. V was pared by 4 bases and J by 0 bases, with 11 bases of the junction left unmatched. CDR3 length: 18 residues. The CDR3 DNA reads TGCGCCAGCAGCCCCTTCGGGGACAGGGCAAATAGCAATCAGCCCCAGCATTTT. Protein product: CASSPFGDRANSNQPQHF. Using reference TRBV5-1 and TRBJ1-5 for the parts outside the CDR3, the full variable domain is KAGVTQTPRYLIKTRGQQVTLSCSPISGHRSVSWYQQTPGQGLQFLFEYFSETQRNKGNFPGRFSGRQFSNSRSEMNVSTLELGDSALYLCASSPFGDRANSNQPQHFGDGTRLSIL.

The chain joins TRBV29-1 to TRBJ1-2, with TRBD1 identical over 11 bases. The CDR3 sequence is 13 residues long. In germline, CDR1 is SQVTM, CDR2 ANQGSEA. With 4 bases clipped from V and 5 bases from J, the junction kept 3 bases outside the gene matches. CDR3 loop: CSVGTGGWYGYTF. CDR3 nucleotides: TGCAGCGTTGGGACAGGGGGCTGGTATGGCTACACCTTC.

Details on this clone: Other DNA sequences in this sample translate to the same CDR3. The V call is TRBV19, the J call TRBJ2-1, with D perhaps matching TRBD2 (5 bases). V was shortened by 0 bases and J by 0 bases, with 12 bases between the two germline ends. CDR1 is LNHDA and CDR2 is SQIVND in the germline V gene (reference sequence). This CDR3 comprises 17 residues. The CDR3 here is CASSIDRGSSSYNEQFF. CDR3 DNA: TGTGCCAGTAGTATAGATCGCGGGTCGAGCTCCTACAATGAGCAGTTCTTC.

The V gene is TRBV27, the J gene TRBJ2-2; 7 bases match TRBD2. The CDR3 is made up of 16 amino acids. Germline CDR1 is MNHEY and CDR2 is SMNVEV (reference sequence). V dropped 4 bases and J dropped 6; count of bases not matched to a gene: 11. This CDR3 reads CASSSQTSSDPGELFF. The CDR3 DNA follows: TGTGCCAGCAGTTCCCAGACTAGCAGCGACCCCGGGGAGCTGTTTTTT.

This clone came up many times. This chain joins TRBV7-9 and TRBJ2-1, with TRBD2 identical over 8 bases. The CDR3 has 14 amino acids. Germline V gene sequence: CDR1 SEHNR, CDR2 FQNEAQ (reference sequence). V shed 5 bases, J shed 7 bases, and the junction held 7 bases outside the gene matches. The CDR3, as DNA: TGTGCCAGCAGCATAGGCCTAGCGGGTAATGAGCAGTTCTTC. This codes for CASSIGLAGNEQFF.

V gene TRBV5-1 combines with J gene TRBJ2-3, with TRBD1 matching over 8 bases. Germline V gene data show CDR1 as SGHRS and CDR2 as YFSETQ. With V trimmed by 3 bases and J by 6 bases, 3 bases remained unmatched. This CDR3 has 13 residues. The CDR3 sequence is CASSSTGVDTQYF. CDR3 in DNA: TGCGCCAGCAGCTCGACAGGGGTGGATACGCAGTATTTT.

This clone was recorded once. The chain has TRBV27 and TRBJ2-7, with D unresolved. This CDR3 spans 13 amino acids. V lost 5 bases, J lost 3 bases, and 11 bases lay in between. CDR1 and CDR2 (germline): MNHEY, SMNVEV (reference sequence). The CDR3 reads CASSAYPGYEQYF. CDR3 DNA sequence: TGTGCCAGCAGTGCCTACCCAGGCTACGAGCAGTACTTC.

Of note for this clone: A read error may account for a junction end that differs from germline. This chain connects TRBV9 to TRBJ2-1, with D perhaps TRBD2 (6 bases). The CDR3 loop spans 15 amino acids. CDR1 is SGDLS and CDR2 is YYNGEE in the germline V gene. CDR3 protein: CASSVVQVSGTPEVF. CDR3 nucleotide sequence: TGTGCCAGCAGCGTAGTTCAGGTGTCTGGGACTCCAGAAGTCTTC.

The chain couples TRBV9 to TRBJ2-1; D is possibly TRBD2 (6 bases). The CDR3 is 14 amino acids. The germline V and J ends were trimmed by 7 bases and 5 bases, with 16 bases remaining between them. CDR1 and CDR2 from the germline V gene are SGDLS and YYNGEE. The CDR3 reads CASSKAGNDNEQFF. The CDR3 coding sequence is TGTGCCAGCTCAAAGGCGGGGAACGACAATGAGCAGTTCTTC.

This chain uses TRBV11-2 with TRBJ2-7; 11 nucleotides line up with TRBD2. The V segment lost 3 bases and the J segment 1 base; nucleotides outside the gene matches: 5. CDR1 and CDR2 (germline): SGHAT, FQNNGV. The CDR3 length is 16 residues. CDR3 residues: CASSLWPSGRSYEQYF. As DNA, the CDR3 is TGTGCCAGCAGCTTGTGGCCTAGCGGGAGGTCCTACGAGCAGTACTTC. Together with reference TRBV11-2 and TRBJ2-7, the CDR3 gives the full variable domain: EAGVAQSPRYKIIEKRQSVAFWCNPISGHATLYWYQQILGQGPKLLIQFQNNGVVDDSQLPKDRFSAERLKGVDSTLKIQPAKLEDSAVYLCASSLWPSGRSYEQYFGPGTRLTVT.

The count of this clone is one. The chain uses TRBV7-9 and TRBJ1-2; D is unclear. Germline loops: CDR1 SEHNR, CDR2 FQNEAQ (reference sequence). The CDR3 extends over 12 amino acids. V dropped 0 bases and J dropped 8 bases, with 7 bases sitting between them. The CDR3 DNA reads as TGTGCCAGCAGCTTAGCCGCCAGGGGCTACACCTTC. Translated: CASSLAARGYTF.

This clone has just one count. J is TRBJ2-7 and V is TRBV19; D not resolved. The CDR3 spans 14 residues. V was clipped by 3 bases and J by 3 bases, with 12 bases between them. Germline CDR1 and CDR2: LNHDA and SQIVND (reference sequence). In DNA, the CDR3 is TGTGCCAGTAGTATCCGGACCTTGGGCTACGAGCAGTACTTC. This encodes CASSIRTLGYEQYF.

A few counts support this clone. The sample has other DNA sequences that encode this CDR3 too. The chain has TRBV6-5 and TRBJ1-1, with D tentatively TRBD1 (5 bases). The V end was cut by 0 bases, the J end by 5 bases, with 7 bases between. The CDR3 spans 13 residues. Germline CDR1 reads MNHEY; CDR2 reads SVGAGI. Written as DNA, the CDR3 is TGTGCCAGCAGTTACTCGCGGGGGACTGAAGCTTTCTTT. Translation: CASSYSRGTEAFF.

Of note for this clone: The sample holds other DNA sequences that translate to the same CDR3. The chain links TRBV28 to TRBJ1-5; D gene ambiguous. The CDR3 spans 14 residues. Germline V gene data show CDR1 as MDHEN and CDR2 as SYDVKM. V lost 1 base and J 5 bases, leaving 9 bases between the germline ends. In nucleotides, the CDR3 is TGTGCCAGCAGTTTATTGAGGGCCGATCAGCCCCAGCATTTT. Translated, it gives CASSLLRADQPQHF.

CDR3 nucleotides: TGTGCCAGCAGCTTAAGGGTGGAGGGATCCTACGAGCAGTACTTC. Amino acid sequence: CASSLRVEGSYEQYF. This chain uses TRBV13 with TRBJ2-7, with D possibly being TRBD2 (6 bases). The CDR3 spans 15 residues. The germline V gene has CDR1 PRHDT and CDR2 FYEKMQ (reference sequence). Trimming left V 2 bases short and J 1 base short, with 12 bases between.

The J gene is TRBJ2-2, the V gene TRBV4-3; D call uncertain. This CDR3 comprises 14 residues. Germline loops: CDR1 LGHNA, CDR2 YSLEER. V gave up 5 bases and J gave up 7 bases, with 14 bases separating them. As DNA, the CDR3 is TGCGCCAGCAGCGAAGGGCGCAGTCGCGGGGAGCTGTTTTTT. Translated: CASSEGRSRGELFF.

This chain connects TRBV7-3 to TRBJ1-1, with D maybe TRBD1 (5 bases). V was shortened by 1 base and J by 2 bases, with 14 bases between the two germline ends. This CDR3 is built from 16 residues. Germline V lookup: CDR1 SGHTA, CDR2 FQGTGA. The CDR3 protein is CASSLIIRQGNTEAFF. Here the CDR3 DNA reads TGTGCCAGCAGCTTAATAATCCGGCAGGGTAACACTGAAGCTTTCTTT.